One and the same sample provided the 29 T cell receptor beta chains below, sequenced in a study of CXCR3-negative and CXCR3-positive naive CD8 T cells. Study observations and caveats: CXCR3-positive naive cells carried more hydrophobic TRB CDR3s than CXCR3-negative ones.

The libraries of TRB cDNA were constructed through 5' RACE using UMI labels. TCRdb reanalyzed the 5' RACE reads, giving one entry per CDR3 protein sequence and no DNA. This specimen shows about 130,000 distinct CDR3 sequences; the ten leading clones hold roughly 0.6%. No antigen has been assigned to these receptors. Specimen: naive CXCR3+ CD8+ T cells from blood. The sample's subset: CD45RO-CCR7+CD27+CD95- naive CD8+ T cells expressing CXCR3 (TNR3+). The receptors were sampled from a human donor in good health. Some clones in this sample may be carry-over from other donors' samples.

The J gene is TRBJ1-2, the V gene TRBV7-9; TCRdb outputs TRBD1, but without DNA this stays unchecked. The CDR3 totals 15 residues. The V gene's germline CDR1 is SEHNR and CDR2 FQNEAQ (reference sequence). The CDR3 loop is CASSSVGGLNYGYTF.

This chain uses TRBV12-3 or TRBV12-4 with TRBJ2-3. The CDR3 sequence is 12 residues long. The chain's CDR3 is CASTVDTDTQYF.

The chain combines TRBV18 with TRBJ1-1; TCRdb's D call, TRBD1, is unchecked because there is no DNA. Germline V gene sequence: CDR1 KGHSH, CDR2 LQKENI. The CDR3 runs 14 residues. The CDR3 here is CASSPGQVNTEAFF.

This chain uses TRBV5-1 with TRBJ2-1; TCRdb's assignment of TRBD2 cannot be checked, as there is no DNA. CDR1 SGHRS and CDR2 YFSETQ come from the germline V gene. There are 15 residues in the CDR3. The chain's CDR3 is CASSLRVGQDNEQFF. The full variable domain, with the rest looked up from reference TRBV5-1 and TRBJ2-1, is KAGVTQTPRYLIKTRGQQVTLSCSPISGHRSVSWYQQTPGQGLQFLFEYFSETQRNKGNFPGRFSGRQFSNSRSEMNVSTLELGDSALYLCASSLRVGQDNEQFFGPGTRLTVL.

The gene calls are TRBV7-9 and TRBJ2-3. CDR1 and CDR2 (germline): SEHNR, FQNEAQ (reference sequence). CDR3 length: 13 residues. The CDR3 reads CASSYSEVDTQYF.

The chain uses TRBV7-9 and TRBJ2-7; TCRdb calls TRBD1, which cannot be checked without DNA. This CDR3 contains 15 residues. The V gene's germline CDR1 is SEHNR and CDR2 FQNEAQ (reference sequence). CDR3 sequence: CASSLVTGGLGEQYF.

The chain joins TRBV29-1 to TRBJ2-2. CDR1 SQVTM and CDR2 ANQGSEA come from the germline V gene. The length of the CDR3 is 13 residues. CDR3: CSVLKENTGELFF.

The rearrangement uses TRBV2 and TRBJ2-7; TCRdb's D gene call, TRBD1, goes unchecked for lack of DNA. Germline V gene sequence: CDR1 SNHLY, CDR2 FYNNEI. This CDR3 region has 13 residues. This CDR3 reads CAASSPGSYEQYF.

This chain links TRBV28 with TRBJ2-7. Germline CDR1 reads MDHEN; CDR2 reads SYDVKM. The CDR3 sequence is 11 residues long. The CDR3 is CASSLIGEQYF.

The chain is built from TRBV29-1 and TRBJ1-1. CDR1 SQVTM and CDR2 ANQGSEA come from the germline V gene. The CDR3 has 13 residues. The CDR3 sequence is CSVEGVSNTEAFF.

The chain has TRBV7-9 and TRBJ2-5; TCRdb's D gene call, TRBD2, goes unchecked for lack of DNA. This CDR3 is built from 14 residues. Germline lookup yields CDR1 SEHNR and CDR2 FQNEAQ (reference sequence). The CDR3 loop reads CASSFLDGGETQYF.

The chain uses TRBV7-8 and TRBJ1-2; TCRdb picks TRBD1, but there is no DNA to check that call. The CDR3 loop spans 15 amino acids. The V gene's germline CDR1 is SGHVS and CDR2 FQNEAQ. The CDR3 spells CASSSSTGVNYGYTF.

V usage is TRBV10-2 and J usage is TRBJ2-7. Germline-derived CDR1 and CDR2 are WSHSY and SAAADI. CDR3 size: 13 residues. CDR3 sequence: CASEDGANYEQYF.

V usage is TRBV7-3 and J usage is TRBJ2-2; there is no DNA to check the TCRdb D call of TRBD2. Germline CDR1 SGHTA, CDR2 FQGTGA. This CDR3 is 17 amino acids long. CDR3 sequence reads: CASSSPLAGGNTGELFF.

This chain connects TRBV11-2 to TRBJ2-3. Germline V gene sequence: CDR1 SGHAT, CDR2 FQNNGV. CDR3 size: 12 residues. CDR3 amino acids: CASSLGADTQYF. The full variable domain, with the rest looked up from reference TRBV11-2 and TRBJ2-3, is EAGVAQSPRYKIIEKRQSVAFWCNPISGHATLYWYQQILGQGPKLLIQFQNNGVVDDSQLPKDRFSAERLKGVDSTLKIQPAKLEDSAVYLCASSLGADTQYFGPGTRLTVL.

The J gene is TRBJ1-2, the V gene TRBV7-9; TCRdb outputs TRBD1, but without DNA this stays unchecked. This CDR3 region has 17 residues. Germline CDR1 and CDR2: SEHNR and FQNEAQ (reference sequence). CDR3 in amino acids: CASSLPGQGVENYGYTF.

The CDR3 protein is CASSPTQGAYEQYF. The V call is TRBV18, the J call TRBJ2-7; no DNA is available, so the TRBD1 call from TCRdb remains unchecked. The CDR3 covers 14 residues. Germline CDR1 and CDR2: KGHSH and LQKENI. Supplemented by reference TRBV18 and TRBJ2-7, the full variable domain reads NAGVMQNPRHLVRRRGQEARLRCSPMKGHSHVYWYRQLPEEGLKFMVYLQKENIIDESGMPKERFSAEFPKEGPSILRIQQVVRGDSAAYFCASSPTQGAYEQYFGPGTRLTVT.

This chain connects TRBV7-2 to TRBJ2-7; TCRdb names TRBD1, which stays unverified in the absence of DNA. The germline gives CDR1 SGHTA, CDR2 FQGNSA. This CDR3 is 11 amino acids long. CDR3 sequence: CASSGVYEQYF.

This sequence joins TRBV6-5 and TRBJ1-1. The germline gives CDR1 MNHEY, CDR2 SVGAGI. The CDR3 spans 14 residues. This CDR3 reads CASSYSGENTEAFF.

This chain uses TRBV13 with TRBJ2-7; as DNA is missing, the TRBD1 call by TCRdb cannot be tested. CDR1 is PRHDT and CDR2 is FYEKMQ in the germline V gene (reference sequence). The CDR3 loop spans 15 amino acids. The CDR3 protein is CASTPRFGSFYEQYF.

This chain joins TRBV27 and TRBJ2-7. There are 13 residues in the CDR3. The V gene's germline CDR1 is MNHEY and CDR2 SMNVEV (reference sequence). The CDR3 loop reads CPSSPETLVEQYF.

This sequence joins TRBV5-5 and TRBJ2-1; TCRdb returns TRBD1, unconfirmable since there is no DNA. From germline, CDR1 is SGHKS and CDR2 YYEKEE (reference sequence). The CDR3 extends over 16 amino acids. The CDR3 loop is CASSLVAGPSYNEQFF.

The chain links TRBV29-1 to TRBJ1-1. Germline lookup yields CDR1 SQVTM and CDR2 ANQGSEA. This CDR3 has 13 residues. The CDR3 loop reads CSVEGGDNTEAFF.

The chain carries TRBV20-1 and TRBJ2-7. CDR1 and CDR2 (germline): DFQATT, SNEGSKA (reference sequence). This CDR3 region has 15 residues. CDR3 in amino acids: CSARDQREFLYEQHF.

The chain employs TRBV29-1 and TRBJ2-7; with no DNA, the TCRdb D assignment of TRBD2 cannot be verified. Germline V gene lookup returns CDR1 SQVTM and CDR2 ANQGSEA. CDR3 length: 14 residues. CDR3 loop: CSVESEGETYEQYF.

This chain links TRBV21-1 with TRBJ2-1; TCRdb outputs TRBD1, but without DNA this stays unchecked. TRBV21-1 represents a pseudogene. CDR3 length equals 15 residues. The chain's CDR3 is CASSGAGKTYNEQFF.

The J gene is TRBJ1-3, the V gene TRBV20-1; the D call of TRBD1 rests on TCRdb alone, since no DNA is present to check it. Germline-derived CDR1 and CDR2 are DFQATT and SNEGSKA (reference sequence). The CDR3 length is 15 residues. CDR3 sequence reads: CSAPRTKGSGNTIYF.

V gene TRBV7-9 combines with J gene TRBJ2-3. The CDR3 has 13 amino acids. Germline loops: CDR1 SEHNR, CDR2 FQNEAQ (reference sequence). The CDR3: CASSDRRTDTQYF.

The chain is built from TRBV7-3 and TRBJ2-1; the D gene TCRdb calls, TRBD2, cannot be checked with no DNA. The CDR3 runs to 14 residues. Per the germline V gene, CDR1 is SGHTA and CDR2 is FQGTGA. The CDR3 loop reads CASSSSGSRNEQFF.